The TCR beta chain described here comes from a study of CD4 T cells in relation to SARS-CoV-2 and coronaviruses (dated by TCRdb to the early 2020s). Notes on the research overall: The ViraFEST assay cultured PBMCs with antigen for 10 days, then sequenced TCR beta CDR3s to find antigen-specific clonal expansions. The full convalescent cohort of around eleven patients had a median age of about 40 years, ranging from roughly 20 to 75 years. Of the approximately twelve convalescent patients, 8 were male and 4 were female, and two of the subjects were Hispanic. HLA restriction was mapped for shared crossreactive spike epitopes using patient-derived lymphoblastoid cell lines. At the level of individual TCR clonotypes, the study measured memory CD4+ T cell crossreactivity between SARS-CoV-2 spike protein and common cold coronavirus spike proteins. The Adaptive Biotechnologies TCR-sequencing kit was used to sequence samples from three pre-COVID donors and the naive versus memory experiments, while other data came from Illumina-based sequencing. A different, Illumina-based TCR-beta assay was used to sequence expansion assays from other donors in the study. Broader findings and caveats from the paper: About 65% of donors had memory CD4+ clonotypes that crossrecognized SARS-CoV-2 and at least one common cold coronavirus spike. Significantly weaker SARS-CoV-2-driven expansion was shown by crossreactive clones than by monoreactive clones, consistent with antigenic imprinting. The study was limited by small numbers of patients and tested TCRs. Pre-pandemic and post-infection samples were not both contributed by any donor, so tracing of the source of pre-existing responses was limited. Naive versus memory sequencing indicated that memory recall responses, rather than primary responses primed during culture, are detected by the assay. Crossreactivity analysis centred on spike protein, so crossreactivity against other viral proteins was not assessed.

Comment on this clone: The target of this receptor is not known. No per-base quality is available; no much larger clone lies one base away.

CEF-cultured naive and memory CD4+ T cell DNA received survey-level immunoSEQ TCR-beta sequencing. In the authors' own workflow: During preprocessing, nonproductive sequences were removed, as were CDR3s that did not start with C, did not end with F or W, or were shorter than 7 amino acids. Antigen-specific clonotypes were called with the MANAFEST web app on the basis of expansion relative to the reference and to other culture wells. A clone was considered positive if the clone showed significant expansion compared with the reference culture in 2 of 3 replicate wells at an FDR below 0.05. Positive clones also required significant expansion versus all other tandem wells and an odds ratio above 5. Cultured and uncultured naive and memory CD4+ repertoires were searched for CDR3s previously identified as spike- and CEF-reactive. CDR3 homology was quantified as pairwise Levenshtein distance, calculated with the stringdist R package after three terminal residues were trimmed from each end. TCRdb took this table from immuneACCESS and kept in-frame rearrangements with V and J called. Such tables lack part of the clones; where checked against another copy, unresolved V genes explain under half of the gap, and the rest is unexplained. V and J calls and clone size come straight from that table; D and trimming were deduced from the DNA. The sample includes tens of thousands of clones, with nearly 85% observed a single time. The ten largest clones add up to less than 1.5% of the sample.

Naive and memory CD4+ T cells were separated from cryopreserved PBMCs by CD4 enrichment followed by EasySep naive CD4+ T cell enrichment. Sorted naive or memory CD4+ T cells (about 9.2 x 10^4) were cultured 1:1 with T cell-depleted PBMCs and CEF peptides for about ten days. Triplicate replicate wells were generally used for each peptide culture condition. Ficoll-Paque PLUS gradient centrifugation was used to isolate PBMCs from leukapheresis product or whole blood. PBMCs were either used fresh in the expansion assay or cryopreserved at -140 degrees C. The QIAamp Micro DNA Kit was used to extract genomic DNA from the CD4+ T cells. From its cysteine to its phenylalanine, the CDR3 spans 12 amino acids. The kept DNA is CDR3 alone, 36 bases in frame from the first base. CDR1 is given as MNHEY and CDR2 as SMNVEV, both from the germline V gene (reference sequence). Trimming removed 6 bases from V and 4 bases from J; the gene matches leave 0 bases unexplained.

What was sequenced was naive CD4+ T cells from PBMCs, cultured in vitro. The sample's cell subset or site, from its label and the paper: naive CD4+ T cells isolated by negative enrichment. This sequence originates from an adult with COVID-19. Recombination connected TRBV27 to TRBJ2-7; 10 bases in the middle match TRBD1. The nucleotide sequence reads TGTGCCAGCAGGGACAGGGGGTACGAGCAGTACTTC. Its protein is CASRDRGYEQYF.